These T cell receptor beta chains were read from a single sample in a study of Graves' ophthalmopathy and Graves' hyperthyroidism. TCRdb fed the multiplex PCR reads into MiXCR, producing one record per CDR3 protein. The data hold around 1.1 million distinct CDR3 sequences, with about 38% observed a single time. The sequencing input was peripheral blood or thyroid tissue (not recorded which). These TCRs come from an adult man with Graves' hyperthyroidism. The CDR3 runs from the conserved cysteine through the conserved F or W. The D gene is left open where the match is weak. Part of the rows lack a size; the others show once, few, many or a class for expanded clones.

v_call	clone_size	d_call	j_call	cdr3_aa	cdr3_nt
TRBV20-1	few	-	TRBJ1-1	CSATGRGGEAFF	TGCAGTGCTACCGGGAGGGGCGGTGAAGCTTTCTTT
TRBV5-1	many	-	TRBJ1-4	CASSLDASRATNEKLFF	TGCGCCAGCAGCTTGGATGCATCCCGAGCAACTAATGAAAAACTGTTTTTT
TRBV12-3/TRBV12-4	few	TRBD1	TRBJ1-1	CASSRDLQGDTEAFF	TGTGCCAGCAGCCGCGACCTACAGGGGGACACTGAAGCTTTCTTT
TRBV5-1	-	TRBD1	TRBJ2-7	CASSGGTGTGAYEQYF	TGCGCCAGCAGCGGTGGGACCGGGACAGGGGCCTACGAGCAGTACTTC
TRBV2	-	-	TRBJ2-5	CAGRTNQETQYF	TGTGCCGGCCGGACAAATCAAGAGACCCAGTACTTC
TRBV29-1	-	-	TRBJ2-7	CSDGGRGSYEQYF	TGCAGTGACGGGGGCAGGGGATCCTACGAGCAGTACTTC
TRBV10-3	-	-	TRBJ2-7	CAIRQGTSYDQYF	TGTGCCATCAGGCAGGGGACATCCTACGATCAGTACTTC
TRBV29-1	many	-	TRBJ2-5	CSGHGADFQETQYF	TGCAGCGGGCATGGGGCGGACTTTCAAGAGACCCAGTACTTC
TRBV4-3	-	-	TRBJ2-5	CASSQEAGGTQHF	TGCGCCAGCAGCCAAGAGGCAGGGGGGACCCAGCACTTC
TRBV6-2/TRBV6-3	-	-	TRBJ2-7	CASSDSEQYF	TGTGCCAGCAGTGACAGCGAGCAGTACTTC
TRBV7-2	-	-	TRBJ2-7	CATSREIPRYYEQCF	TGTGCCACCAGCAGAGAGATTCCGCGGTACTACGAGCAGTGCTTC
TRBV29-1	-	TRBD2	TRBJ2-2	CSALGRTSGFNTGELFF	TGCAGCGCCCTCGGACGGACTAGCGGGTTTAACACCGGGGAGCTGTTTTTT
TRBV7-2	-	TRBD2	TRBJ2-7	CASSRPGGAGGFEQYF	TGTGCCAGCAGCCGGCCCGGGGGGGCTGGGGGGTTCGAGCAGTACTTC
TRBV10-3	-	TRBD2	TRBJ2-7	CATQGTSFYEQYF	TGTGCCACCCAAGGGACTAGTTTCTACGAGCAGTACTTC
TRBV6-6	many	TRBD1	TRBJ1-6	CASRALGQGDSPLHF	TGTGCCAGCAGAGCCCTGGGACAGGGGGACTCACCCCTCCACTTT
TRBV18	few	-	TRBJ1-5	CASSPPLSNQPQHF	TGTGCCAGCTCACCACCCCTTAGCAATCAGCCCCAGCATTTT
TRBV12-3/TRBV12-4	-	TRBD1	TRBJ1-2	CAGGGGPGNTF	TGTGCCGGGGGAGGGGGCCCTGGAAACACCTTC
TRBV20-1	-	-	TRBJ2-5	CSAPRVAKETQYF	TGCAGTGCTCCTAGGGTTGCTAAGGAGACCCAGTACTTC
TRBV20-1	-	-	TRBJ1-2	CSAINGGSYGYTF	TGCAGTGCCATAAACGGGGGATCCTATGGCTACACCTTC
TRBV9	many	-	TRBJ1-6	CASSVGGRGNSPLHF	TGTGCCAGCAGCGTAGGGGGACGGGGGAATTCACCCCTCCACTTT
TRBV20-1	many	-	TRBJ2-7	CSARVSGLSYEQYF	TGCAGTGCTAGGGTGTCAGGTCTCTCCTACGAGCAGTACTTC
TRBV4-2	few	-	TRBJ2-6	CASSQDLGAGANVLTF	TGTGCCAGCAGCCAAGATCTCGGGGCTGGGGCCAACGTCCTGACTTTC
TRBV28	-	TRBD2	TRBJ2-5	CASSSFSSRLAEEETQYF	TGTGCCAGCAGTTCCTTTTCCTCCCGACTAGCGGAGGAAGAGACCCAGTACTTC
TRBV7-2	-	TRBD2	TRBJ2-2	CASSFGLAGVNGELFF	TGTGCCAGCAGCTTCGGACTAGCGGGAGTTAACGGGGAGCTGTTTTTT
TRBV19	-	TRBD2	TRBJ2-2	CASTSRASGQGHYELFF	TGTGCCAGTACCAGCCGGGCTAGCGGGCAGGGCCACTACGAGCTGTTTTTT
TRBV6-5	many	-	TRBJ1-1	CASSYGGTNTEAFF	TGTGCCAGCAGTTACGGGGGGACGAACACTGAAGCTTTCTTT
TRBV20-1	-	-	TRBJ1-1	CSARRFSNTEAFF	TGCAGTGCTAGACGCTTTTCGAACACTGAAGCTTTCTTT
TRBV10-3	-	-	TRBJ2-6	CAISDSGSNSGANVLTF	TGTGCCATCAGCGACTCAGGGTCTAACTCTGGGGCCAACGTCCTGACTTTC
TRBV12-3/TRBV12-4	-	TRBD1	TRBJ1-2	CASRDRLRAPYGYTF	TGTGCCAGCAGGGACAGGCTCCGAGCCCCGTATGGCTACACCTTC
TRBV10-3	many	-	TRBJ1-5	CATNPGASNQPQHF	TGTGCCACCAACCCGGGGGCTAGCAATCAGCCCCAGCATTTT
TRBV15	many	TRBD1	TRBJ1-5	CATSRPGQGDNQPQHF	TGTGCCACCAGCAGGCCGGGACAGGGAGACAATCAGCCCCAGCATTTT
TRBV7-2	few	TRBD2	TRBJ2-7	CASSLRTSGGPHGYEQYF	TGTGCCAGCAGCCTAAGGACTAGCGGGGGCCCGCATGGCTACGAGCAGTACTTC
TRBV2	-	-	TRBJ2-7	CASSKAGVYEQYF	TGTGCCAGCAGTAAAGCGGGCGTCTACGAGCAGTACTTC
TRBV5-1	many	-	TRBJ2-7	CASSLEPPGAYEQYF	TGCGCCAGCAGCTTGGAGCCACCGGGGGCCTACGAGCAGTACTTC
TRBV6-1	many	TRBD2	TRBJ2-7	CASSDKTSGSYEQYF	TGTGCCAGCAGTGATAAGACTAGCGGGAGTTACGAGCAGTACTTC
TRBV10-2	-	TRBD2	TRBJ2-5	CASSYGVTSGFGETQYF	TGTGCCAGCAGTTACGGAGTGACTAGCGGGTTCGGAGAGACCCAGTACTTC
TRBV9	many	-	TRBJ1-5	CASSVARDINNNQPQHF	TGTGCCAGCAGCGTAGCGAGAGATATCAATAACAATCAGCCCCAGCATTTT
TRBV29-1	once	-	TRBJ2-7	CSLPGTYEQCF	TGCAGTTTGCCGGGTACCTACGAGCAGTGCTTC
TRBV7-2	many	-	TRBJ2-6	CASSFRGGAGANVLTF	TGTGCCAGCAGCTTTAGGGGTGGCGCTGGGGCCAACGTCCTGACTTTC
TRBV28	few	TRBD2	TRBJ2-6	CASRARGGADSGANVLTF	TGTGCCAGCAGGGCCCGGGGGGGGGCGGACTCTGGGGCCAACGTCCTGACTTTC
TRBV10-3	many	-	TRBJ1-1	CASSYVQGRRYTEAFF	TGTGCCAGCAGTTATGTGCAGGGCCGCCGGTACACTGAAGCTTTCTTT
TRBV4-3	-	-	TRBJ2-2	CASSQVWGNTGELFF	TGCGCCAGCAGCCAAGTTTGGGGAAACACCGGGGAGCTGTTTTTT
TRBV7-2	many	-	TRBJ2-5	CASSARRGETQYF	TGTGCCAGCAGCGCCCGAAGGGGGGAGACCCAGTACTTC
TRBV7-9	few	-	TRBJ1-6	CASSNRVWSPLHF	TGTGCCAGCAGTAACAGGGTATGGTCACCCCTCCACTTT
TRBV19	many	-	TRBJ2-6	CASSDSPGANVLTF	TGTGCCAGTAGTGACAGCCCTGGGGCCAACGTCCTGACTTTC
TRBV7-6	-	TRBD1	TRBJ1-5	CASSLGQGNSNQPQHF	TGTGCCAGCAGTTTAGGACAGGGGAATAGCAATCAGCCCCAGCATTTT
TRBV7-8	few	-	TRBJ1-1	CASSDIARRTDLMNTEAFF	TGTGCCAGCAGCGATATTGCGAGAAGGACAGACCTCATGAACACTGAAGCTTTCTTT
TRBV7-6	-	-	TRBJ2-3	CASSLVGVSGTQYF	TGTGCCAGCAGCTTAGTGGGAGTTTCAGGTACGCAGTATTTT
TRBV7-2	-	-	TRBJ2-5	CASSYDLSQETQYF	TGTGCCAGCAGCTACGACCTTAGTCAAGAGACCCAGTACTTC
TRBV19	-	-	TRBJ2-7	CASSIGRAPYEQYF	TGTGCCAGTAGTATAGGCCGGGCGCCCTACGAGCAGTACTTC
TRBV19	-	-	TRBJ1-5	CASTPGPGQPQHF	TGTGCCAGTACCCCGGGACCCGGACAGCCCCAGCATTTT
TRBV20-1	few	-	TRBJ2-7	CSARDRFFLRRGTYEQYF	TGCAGTGCTAGAGATCGTTTTTTTCTCCGACGTGGGACCTACGAGCAGTACTTC
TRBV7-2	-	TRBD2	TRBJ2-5	CASSLEVAGGLQETQYF	TGTGCCAGCAGCTTAGAAGTAGCGGGGGGGCTCCAAGAGACCCAGTACTTC
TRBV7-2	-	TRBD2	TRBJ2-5	CARSLGGLAGGFETQYF	TGTGCCAGGAGCTTAGGGGGACTAGCGGGGGGATTTGAGACCCAGTACTTC
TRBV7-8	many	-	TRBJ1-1	CASSLGVALEAFF	TGTGCCAGCAGCTTAGGGGTGGCCCTTGAAGCTTTCTTT